One sample yielded the 4 T cell receptor beta chains listed below, sequenced in a study of CD8+ T cells in alopecia areata. Treatment indicated: oral pan-JAK inhibitor, 5-10 mg twice daily. Sequencing relied on a cDNA template that was reverse transcribed from extracted RNA. Clones were read by immunoSEQ multiplex PCR, and TCRdb kept only the in-frame ones, dropping some. The sample yields approximately 160,000 clones, 50% to 65% seen once. The sample here was CD4+ T cells sorted from blood, taken at week 24, from a patient treated with tofacitinib. The receptors here all came from a human donor with alopecia areata.

The chain is built from TRBV6-5 and TRBJ2-5; TRBD1 is a possible D gene (6 bases). Trimming removed 6 bases from V and 5 bases from J, with 19 bases in between. Germline assignment: CDR1 MNHEY and CDR2 SVGAGI. The CDR3 sequence is 15 residues long. Written as DNA, the CDR3 is TGTGCCAGCAGCGACGCTACAGGGATCCGCGAGACCCAGTACTTC. Amino acids: CASSDATGIRETQYF.

This rearrangement joins TRBV29-1 to TRBJ2-2, with 11 bases lining up with TRBD1. V gave up 7 bases and J gave up 7 bases; unmatched junction bases: 2. The length of the CDR3 is 12 residues. Looked up from germline, CDR1 is SQVTM and CDR2 is ANQGSEA. CDR3 sequence: CSGDRGDGELFF. In DNA form, the CDR3 reads TGCAGCGGGGACAGGGGGGACGGGGAGCTGTTTTTT.

The chain links TRBV29-1 to TRBJ2-1, with a tentative D call TRBD2 (7 bases). CDR3 size: 14 residues. Germline-derived CDR1 and CDR2 are SQVTM and ANQGSEA. The ends were cut back, 7 bases at V and 5 bases at J, with 18 bases in the middle. The CDR3, as DNA: TGCAGCGGCGCGGACAGCGGGGCCCACAATGAGCAGTTCTTC. It encodes CSGADSGAHNEQFF.

The chain recombines TRBV18 with TRBJ1-2; D is unresolved. V shed 1 base and J shed 6 bases, with 3 bases lying between them. This CDR3 has 11 amino acids. CDR1 is KGHSH and CDR2 is LQKENI in the germline V gene. Here the CDR3 DNA reads TGTGCCAGCTCACCACAGGATGGCTACACCTTC. Its protein product is CASSPQDGYTF.